This TCR beta chain was documented in a study of T-cell memory formation after mild COVID-19. Looking at the study overall: TCR clusters were largely donor specific. Study-wide results and caveats: Among contracting clones, CD4+ were mainly CM/EM and CD8+ enriched in EMRA. Specificity for SARS-CoV-2 was not confirmed among the second-wave clones peaking on day 37. Balance between CD4 and CD8 was seen in clones contracting day 15 to 85, and a CD4+ lean was seen in later expanders.

In its sample, this clonotype was seen a few times. Its target is not known. In TCRdb, the 5' RACE reads were re-called with MiXCR into one record per CDR3 protein. The profile shows some 45,000 distinct CDR3 sequences, 27% of them singletons. Per germline, CDR1 MGHRA and CDR2 YSYEKL. V lost 4 bases to trimming and J lost 1 base, with 8 bases between them. This CDR3 is built from 13 residues. This chain links TRBV4-1 with TRBJ2-7, with D possibly matching TRBD2 (5 bases). The TCR was taken from a man in his late teens or twenties who had mild COVID-19 (a few samples of this study predate the infection). Cell type and time point are not known. The sample was PBMCs or a T cell subset sorted from them (not recorded which). This CDR3 reads CASSRTESYEQYF. DNA for the CDR3: TGCGCCAGCAGCCGGACTGAATCCTACGAGCAGTACTTC.